The clone carrying this T cell receptor (beta chain) was seen just once. The data originate from a study of T cells in localized non-small cell lung cancer. V shed 1 base, J shed 10 bases, and the junction held 8 bases outside the gene matches. The CDR3 is made up of 15 amino acids. Germline CDR1 SGHTA, CDR2 FQGNSA. Sequencing was performed with immunoSEQ multiplex PCR; in TCRdb, only in-frame clones are kept and a portion is missing. Among roughly 70,000 clones listed, roughly nine tenths were seen once. The J gene is TRBJ2-1, the V gene TRBV7-2; 9 bases are a match to TRBD2. This specimen was peripheral blood, taken before any cancer treatment. The origin of this receptor is a male donor at least 60 years old with stage III squamous cell lung carcinoma. For the CDR3, the DNA is TGTGCCAGCAGCTTAGAGCGTCTAGCGGGGAAAGAGCAGTTCTTC. It specifies CASSLERLAGKEQFF.